Presented here are 12 T cell receptor beta chains from one specimen sequenced in a study of PD-L1 blockade in urothelial cancer. TCRdb keeps only in-frame clones here, not all; method: immunoSEQ multiplex PCR. This table has more than 70,000 clones, roughly 91% appearing once. Sample: PBMCs, taken around atezolizumab (anti-PD-L1) treatment. The source is a man in his 60s with urothelial cancer.

The chain employs TRBV27 and TRBJ1-2; TRBD1 matches at 7 bases. V gave up 4 bases and J gave up 3 bases; unmatched junction bases: 11. The CDR3 loop spans 16 amino acids. CDR1 and CDR2 (germline): MNHEY, SMNVEV (reference sequence). The DNA for the CDR3 is TGTGCCAGCAGTTCATGGGCCCCCGGGACAGACTATGGCTACACCTTC. Amino acids: CASSSWAPGTDYGYTF.

The chain links TRBV2 to TRBJ1-2; D is possibly TRBD1 (5 bases). The CDR3 is made up of 17 amino acids. Between the trimmed V and J ends, which lost 2 bases and 3 bases, there was a span of 19 bases. Germline CDR1 and CDR2: SNHLY and FYNNEI. CDR3 bases: TGTGCCAGCAGTGAATTCCCTCGGGGGGAAAATTACTATGGCTACACCTTC. Protein: CASSEFPRGENYYGYTF.

The chain links TRBV6-1 to TRBJ2-5, with 10 bases that match TRBD2. Germline CDR1 MNHNS, CDR2 SASEGT. The CDR3 spans 16 residues. Unmatched junction bases numbered 11, after V lost 3 bases and J lost 7 bases. CDR3 loop: CASSDLAGGAFGTQYF. For the CDR3, the DNA is TGTGCCAGCAGTGATTTAGCGGGGGGTGCCTTTGGGACCCAGTACTTC.

The rearrangement links TRBV6-6 to TRBJ2-1; possible D gene TRBD2, 6 bases. Germline V gives CDR1 MNHNY, CDR2 SVGAGI (reference sequence). The CDR3 runs 11 residues. Trimming shortened V by 7 bases and J by 11 bases, and 12 bases separated the two germline ends. The CDR3 DNA reads as TGTGCCAGCATGGCGGGGACCCAGCAGTTCTTC. As protein: CASMAGTQQFF.

The V gene is TRBV10-1, the J gene TRBJ2-2; TRBD2 agrees at 12 bases. In germline, CDR1 is WNHNN, CDR2 SYGVQD (reference sequence). With 4 bases clipped from V and 0 bases from J, the junction kept 3 bases outside the gene matches. CDR3 length equals 17 residues. CDR3 sequence (DNA): TGCGCCAGCAGTGCGGGACTAGCGGGTGCGAACACCGGGGAGCTGTTTTTT. It codes for CASSAGLAGANTGELFF.

The gene calls are TRBV28 and TRBJ2-4; 8 positions agree with TRBD1. Trimming at V came to 5 bases and at J to 9 bases, leaving 6 bases not matched to a gene. From germline, CDR1 is MDHEN and CDR2 SYDVKM. The CDR3 is made up of 13 amino acids. The CDR3 protein is CASSSQGAVIQYF. The CDR3 coding sequence is TGTGCCAGCAGTAGTCAGGGGGCGGTCATTCAGTACTTC.

V is TRBV18 and J is TRBJ1-2, with no clear D. V was shortened by 3 bases and J by 7 bases, with 18 bases between the two germline ends. This CDR3 contains 15 residues. Germline CDR1 is KGHSH and CDR2 is LQKENI. The CDR3 reads CASSPQDKGGGGYTF. The DNA for the CDR3 is TGTGCCAGCTCACCGCAAGATAAAGGCGGTGGTGGCTACACCTTC. The full variable domain, with the rest looked up from reference TRBV18 and TRBJ1-2, is NAGVMQNPRHLVRRRGQEARLRCSPMKGHSHVYWYRQLPEEGLKFMVYLQKENIIDESGMPKERFSAEFPKEGPSILRIQQVVRGDSAAYFCASSPQDKGGGGYTFGSGTRLTVV.

To note about this clone: The same CDR3 can be traced to other DNA sequences in this sample. CDR3 in DNA: TGTGCCAGCAGCTTACTAGCGGGGGAAAACACCGGGGAGCTGTTTTTT. Translated: CASSLLAGENTGELFF. This sequence joins TRBV11-3 and TRBJ2-2; 10 bases fit TRBD2. This CDR3 spans 16 amino acids. Germline V gene lookup returns CDR1 SGHNT and CDR2 YENEEA. The ends lost 2 bases at V and 2 bases at J; junction bases unmatched: 2.

This chain uses TRBV10-3 with TRBJ1-2; 10 bases line up with TRBD1. V gave up 2 bases and J gave up 4 bases; unmatched junction bases: 7. Germline loops: CDR1 ENHRY, CDR2 SYGVKD. The CDR3 length is 16 residues. This CDR3 reads CAISEPGQGSSYGYTF. In nucleotides, the CDR3 is TGTGCCATCAGTGAGCCGGGACAGGGGAGTAGCTATGGCTACACCTTC.

The CDR3 DNA reads TGTGCCTGGAGGGACTTGAGCTCCTACAATGAGCAGTTCTTC. Amino acids: CAWRDLSSYNEQFF. The chain couples TRBV30 to TRBJ2-1, with D possibly being TRBD2 (5 bases). Germline V lookup: CDR1 GTSNPN, CDR2 SVGIG (reference sequence). The CDR3 covers 14 residues. The V gene lost 3 bases and the J gene lost 0 bases, with 9 bases spanning the gap.

CDR3 sequence reads: CATTLRLGTAYNSPLHF. The CDR3 DNA sequence: TGTGCTACAACGTTAAGGCTCGGGACAGCCTATAATTCACCCCTCCACTTT. The chain combines TRBV27 with TRBJ1-6, with TRBD1 matching over 7 bases. The CDR3 totals 17 residues. Germline CDR1 is MNHEY and CDR2 is SMNVEV (reference sequence).

This clone was seen only a few times. The CDR3 region is CASSLSGTPKSTDTQYF. CDR3 DNA sequence: TGCGCCAGCAGCCTCTCCGGGACACCGAAAAGCACAGATACGCAGTATTTT. The gene calls are TRBV5-1 and TRBJ2-3, with D tentatively TRBD1 (6 bases). The CDR3 is 17 amino acids. Germline V gene sequence: CDR1 SGHRS, CDR2 YFSETQ. V gave up 4 bases and J gave up 0 bases, with 18 bases separating them.